This T cell receptor (beta chain) was observed in a study of breast tumors, draining lymph nodes, adjacent tissues. TCRdb reprocessed the multiplex PCR reads with MiXCR, giving one entry per CDR3 protein. This table holds under 110,000 distinct CDR3 sequences, 30% found once. The lymph nodes were axillary draining lymph nodes from breast cancer patients. This clonotype was seen many times. The CDR3 totals 14 residues. The germline V gene encodes CDR1 LGHDT and CDR2 YNNKEL (reference sequence). V lost 1 base and J 4 bases, leaving 7 bases between the germline ends. The V gene is TRBV3-1, the J gene TRBJ2-2, with a possible D match to TRBD1 (6 bases). This clonotype was sampled from a female donor with breast cancer. Some clones in this sample may be carry-over from other donors' samples. Sequencing was done on a sample of axillary lymph node tissue. The CDR3 DNA is TGTGCCAGCAGCCAAGCCAGGGGCACCGGGGAGCTGTTTTTT. Protein: CASSQARGTGELFF. Full variable domain (remainder filled in from reference TRBV3-1 and TRBJ2-2): DTAVSQTPKYLVTQMGNDKSIKCEQNLGHDTMYWYKQDSKKFLKIMFSYNNKELIINETVPNRFSPKSPDKAHLNLHINSLELGDSAVYFCASSQARGTGELFFGEGSRLTVL.